This TCR beta chain was recovered during a study of cytomegalovirus exposure and HLA in healthy donors. Study overall: The Caucasian-associated ancestry cluster held 65% to 90% of roughly 370 genotyped donors. Whole-study results and caveats: Among the CMV-associated chains, three were confirmed in vitro as specific for CMV antigens. Association of a missense DCLRE1C variant with TCR beta V- and J-gene trimming was reported in a later analysis.

At sampling all donors were nominally healthy, likely with unrecorded immune exposures. Losses at the gene ends were 4 bases for V and 3 bases for J; bases not matched to a gene: 3. CDR3 length: 15 residues. CDR1 is PRHDT and CDR2 is FYEKMQ in the germline V gene (reference sequence). Note on this clone: Its specificity is not known.

The PCR had 60 Vbeta and 13 Jbeta primers. Clones were read by immunoSEQ multiplex PCR, and TCRdb kept only the in-frame ones, dropping some. The sample records about 100,000 clones, about 74% being singletons. The clonotype was recovered from a woman younger than 35 in good health and CMV-seropositive. This chain joins TRBV13 and TRBJ2-1, with 10 bases aligning to TRBD2. Sequenced sample: PBMCs. The CDR3 protein is CASSSLAGFYNEQFF. The CDR3 DNA reads as TGTGCCAGCAGCTCACTAGCGGGGTTCTACAATGAGCAGTTCTTC.